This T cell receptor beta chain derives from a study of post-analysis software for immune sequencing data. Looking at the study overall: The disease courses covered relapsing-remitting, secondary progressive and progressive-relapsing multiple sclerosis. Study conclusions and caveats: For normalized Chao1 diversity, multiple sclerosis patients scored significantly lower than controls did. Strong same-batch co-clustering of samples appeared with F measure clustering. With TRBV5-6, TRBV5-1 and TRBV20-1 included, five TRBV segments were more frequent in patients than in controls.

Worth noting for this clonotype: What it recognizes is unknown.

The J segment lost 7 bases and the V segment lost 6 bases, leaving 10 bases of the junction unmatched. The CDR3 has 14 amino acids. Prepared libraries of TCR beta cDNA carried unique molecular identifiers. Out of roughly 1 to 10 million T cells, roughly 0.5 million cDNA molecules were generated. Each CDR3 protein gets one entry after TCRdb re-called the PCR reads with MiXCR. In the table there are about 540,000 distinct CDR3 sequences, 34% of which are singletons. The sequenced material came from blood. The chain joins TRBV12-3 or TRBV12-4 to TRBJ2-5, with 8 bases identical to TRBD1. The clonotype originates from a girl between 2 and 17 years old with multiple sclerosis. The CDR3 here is CASRLTGDSGTQYF. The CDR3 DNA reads TGTGCCAGCAGACTGACAGGGGACTCCGGGACCCAGTACTTC.